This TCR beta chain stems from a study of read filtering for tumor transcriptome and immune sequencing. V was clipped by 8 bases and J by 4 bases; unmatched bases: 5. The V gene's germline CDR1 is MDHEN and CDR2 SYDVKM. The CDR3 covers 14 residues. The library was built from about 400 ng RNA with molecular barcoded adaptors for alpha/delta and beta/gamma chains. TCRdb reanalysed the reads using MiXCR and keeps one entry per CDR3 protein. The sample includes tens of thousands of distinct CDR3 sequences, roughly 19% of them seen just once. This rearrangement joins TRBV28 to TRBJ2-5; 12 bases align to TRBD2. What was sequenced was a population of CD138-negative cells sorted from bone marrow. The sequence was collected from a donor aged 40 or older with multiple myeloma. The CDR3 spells CASLTSGSGETQYF. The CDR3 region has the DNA TGTGCCAGCCTGACTAGCGGGAGTGGAGAGACCCAGTACTTC.